This T cell receptor beta chain was recovered during a study of blood T cell repertoires in COVID-19. Study background: Both acute and convalescent COVID-19 samples were obtained from the United States, Italy and Spain. From T cells, B-cell-depleted T cells, or PBMCs came the material, which was cDNA or gDNA.

As processed by the authors: The assay estimated nucleated cells by amplifying reference gene primers. The protocol was immunoSEQ multiplex PCR, while the TCRdb copy is restricted to in-frame clones and leaves out a portion. Clone size and the V and J calls come from that table; the DNA yielded D and trimming. The table includes under 250,000 clones, more than 85% detected once. The Seattle site enrolled patients during active infection and followed them longitudinally. This clonotype originated in a man between 60 and 75 years old with COVID-19, enrolled during active disease. The sequencing input was peripheral blood.

The CDR3 protein is CASSKVLRPGGHLFYEQYF. The DNA of the CDR3 is TGTGCCAGCAGCAAAGTTTTACGTCCGGGTGGTCACCTATTCTACGAGCAGTACTTC. The chain has TRBV21-1 and TRBJ2-7; the table's D call TRBD2 went unverified against the DNA. TRBV21-1 is deemed a pseudogene. This CDR3 has 19 residues.